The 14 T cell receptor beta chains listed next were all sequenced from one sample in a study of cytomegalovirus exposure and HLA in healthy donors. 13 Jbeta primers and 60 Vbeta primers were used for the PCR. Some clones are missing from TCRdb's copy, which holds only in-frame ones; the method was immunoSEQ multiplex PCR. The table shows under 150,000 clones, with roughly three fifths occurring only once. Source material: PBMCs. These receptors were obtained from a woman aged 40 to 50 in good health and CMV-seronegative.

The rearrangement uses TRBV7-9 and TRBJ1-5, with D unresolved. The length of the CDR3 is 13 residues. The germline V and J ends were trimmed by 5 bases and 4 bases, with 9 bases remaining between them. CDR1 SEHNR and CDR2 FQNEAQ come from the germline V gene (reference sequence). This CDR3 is CASSPSDNQPQHF. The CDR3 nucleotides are TGTGCCAGCAGCCCGAGTGATAATCAGCCCCAGCATTTT.

The CDR3 spells CASSPGTGQETQYF. The CDR3, as DNA: TGTGCCAGCAGCCCTGGGACAGGCCAAGAGACCCAGTACTTC. The J gene is TRBJ2-5, the V gene TRBV7-6; 8 bases fit TRBD1. V shed 5 bases, J shed 1 base, and the junction held 3 bases outside the gene matches. Germline V lookup: CDR1 SGHVS, CDR2 FNYEAQ. The CDR3 consists of 14 residues.

CDR3 nucleotide sequence: TGCGCCAGCAGCTTGCCAACAGGGGGCGCGGATGGCTACACCTTC. This encodes CASSLPTGGADGYTF. V and J are TRBV5-1 and TRBJ1-2; 9 positions match TRBD1. The CDR3 spans 15 residues. V shed 1 base, J shed 6 bases, and the junction held 7 bases outside the gene matches. CDR1 SGHRS and CDR2 YFSETQ come from the germline V gene.

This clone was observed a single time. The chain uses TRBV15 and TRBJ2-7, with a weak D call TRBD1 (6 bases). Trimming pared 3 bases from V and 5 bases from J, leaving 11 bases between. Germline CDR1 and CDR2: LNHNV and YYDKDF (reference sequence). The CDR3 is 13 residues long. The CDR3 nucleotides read TGTGCCACCAGCAGCCCTCCAGGGGACGAGCAGTACTTC. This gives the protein CATSSPPGDEQYF.

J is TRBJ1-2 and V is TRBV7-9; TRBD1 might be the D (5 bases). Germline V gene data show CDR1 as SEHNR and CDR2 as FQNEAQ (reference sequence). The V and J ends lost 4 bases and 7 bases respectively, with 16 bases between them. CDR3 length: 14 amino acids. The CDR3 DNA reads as TGTGCCAGCAGCTCGGGGGGGACGTGGTTTGGCTACACCTTC. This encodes CASSSGGTWFGYTF.

The CDR3 bases are TGTGCCAGCAGCTTAGGGGGACAGGGGGAGGGTGGCTACACCTTC. Amino acid sequence: CASSLGGQGEGGYTF. The chain recombines TRBV7-8 with TRBJ1-2; 11 bases align to TRBD1. CDR3 length: 15 amino acids. The V segment lost 1 base and the J segment 7 bases; nucleotides outside the gene matches: 5. Germline CDR1 SGHVS, CDR2 FQNEAQ.

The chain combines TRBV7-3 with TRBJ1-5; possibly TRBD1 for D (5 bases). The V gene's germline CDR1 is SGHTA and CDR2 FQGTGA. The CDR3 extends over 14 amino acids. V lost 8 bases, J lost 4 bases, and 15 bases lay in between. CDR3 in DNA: TGTGCCAGCCATCGGGGGGTGGGGAATCAGCCCCAGCATTTT. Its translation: CASHRGVGNQPQHF.

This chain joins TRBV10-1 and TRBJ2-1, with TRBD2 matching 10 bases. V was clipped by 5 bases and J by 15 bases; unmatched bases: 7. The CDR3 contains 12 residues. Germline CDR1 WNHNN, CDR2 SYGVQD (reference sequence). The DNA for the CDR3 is TGCGCCAGCAGTTTAGCGGGGGGAAACCTGTTCTTC. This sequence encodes CASSLAGGNLFF.

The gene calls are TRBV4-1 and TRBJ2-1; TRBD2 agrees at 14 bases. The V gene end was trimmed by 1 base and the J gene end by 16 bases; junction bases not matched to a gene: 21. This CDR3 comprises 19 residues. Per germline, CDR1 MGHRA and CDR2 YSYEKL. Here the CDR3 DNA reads TGCGCCAGCAGCCAAGTTCCGAATGGACTAGCGGGGGGTAGGTCCACTCAATTCTTC. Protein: CASSQVPNGLAGGRSTQFF.

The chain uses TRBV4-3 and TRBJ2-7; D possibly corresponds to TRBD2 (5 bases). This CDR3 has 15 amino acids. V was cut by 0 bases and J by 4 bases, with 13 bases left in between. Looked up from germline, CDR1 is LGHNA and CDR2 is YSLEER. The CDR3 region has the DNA TGCGCCAGCAGCCAAGATGCCACTAGGGAATACGAGCAGTACTTC. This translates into CASSQDATREYEQYF.

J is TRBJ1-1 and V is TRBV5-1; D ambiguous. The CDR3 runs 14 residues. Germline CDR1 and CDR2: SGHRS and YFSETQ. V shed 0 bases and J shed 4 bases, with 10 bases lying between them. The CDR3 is CASSLAGSSTEAFF. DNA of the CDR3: TGCGCCAGCAGCTTGGCCGGGTCCAGCACTGAAGCTTTCTTT.

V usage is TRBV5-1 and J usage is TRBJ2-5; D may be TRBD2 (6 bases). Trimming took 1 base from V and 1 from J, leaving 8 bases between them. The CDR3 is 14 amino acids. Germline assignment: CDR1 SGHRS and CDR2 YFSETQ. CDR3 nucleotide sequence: TGCGCCAGCAGCTTGACTAGCCCCCAAGAGACCCAGTACTTC. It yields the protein CASSLTSPQETQYF.

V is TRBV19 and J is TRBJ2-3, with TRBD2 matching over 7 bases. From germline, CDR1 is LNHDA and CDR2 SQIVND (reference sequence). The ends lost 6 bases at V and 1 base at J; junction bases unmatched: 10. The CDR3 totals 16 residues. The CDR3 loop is CASSGYSSGGTDTQYF. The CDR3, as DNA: TGTGCCAGTAGCGGATACTCCAGCGGGGGCACAGATACGCAGTATTTT.

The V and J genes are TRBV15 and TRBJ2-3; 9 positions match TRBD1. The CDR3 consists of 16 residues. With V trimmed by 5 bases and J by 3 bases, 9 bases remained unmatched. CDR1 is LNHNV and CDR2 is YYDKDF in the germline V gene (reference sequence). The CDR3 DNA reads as TGTGCCACCAGCGCTGGGCAACAGGGGGCGACAGATACGCAGTATTTT. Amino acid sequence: CATSAGQQGATDTQYF.